Shown below are 9 T cell receptor beta chains from a single sample sequenced in a study of blood T cells in healthy people across ages. A second PCR, run for roughly 6 to 11 cycles, used a sample-barcoded 5' primer plus a J-beta primer mix. TCRdb re-derived calls from the 5' RACE reads in MiXCR, one entry per CDR3 protein. Of some 560,000 distinct CDR3 sequences detected, 27% appear once; the ten largest clones hold approximately 3.6%. This same sample was also part of a study on T cells of mothers and their children.

The sequencing sample was made of blood. All receptors come from a boy aged 2 to 10 in good health.

The gene calls are TRBV7-8 and TRBJ2-3; 9 nucleotides agree with TRBD2. Germline V gene sequence: CDR1 SGHVS, CDR2 FQNEAQ. Losses at the gene ends were 7 bases for V and 5 bases for J; bases not matched to a gene: 19. This CDR3 has 18 residues. CDR3 DNA sequence: TGTGCCAGCACCGTTAGGCGAGCTGGCGGGAGGGCGGTAGATACGCAGTATTTT. Translating it yields CASTVRRAGGRAVDTQYF.

In DNA, the CDR3 is TGTGCCAGCAGCGTAGACCCAGGGGGGGCCAAAAACATTCAGTACTTC. Amino acid sequence: CASSVDPGGAKNIQYF. This sequence joins TRBV9 and TRBJ2-4; the D gene is possibly TRBD1 (7 bases). The V end was cut by 0 bases, the J end by 1 base, with 11 bases between. Germline CDR1 reads SGDLS; CDR2 reads YYNGEE. The CDR3 contains 16 residues.

The table lists this clonotype with a few counts. A much larger clone differs by one base, so this may be a read error. The CDR3 spells CASSYPTSVETQYF. The CDR3 bases are TGTGCCAGCAGTTACCCGACTAGCGTGGAGACCCAGTACTTC. The V gene is TRBV6-2 or TRBV6-3, the J gene TRBJ2-5; 8 nucleotides match TRBD2. The CDR3 consists of 14 residues. Trimming took 2 bases from V and 5 from J; bases not matched to a gene: 4. CDR1 MNHEY and CDR2 SVGEGT come from the germline V gene.

There are a few counts of this clonotype. The genes are TRBV15 and TRBJ2-5, with D perhaps matching TRBD1 (6 bases). The CDR3 sequence is 14 residues long. The germline CDR1 and CDR2 sequences are LNHNV and YYDKDF (reference sequence). Trimming removed 0 bases at V and 5 bases at J, with 10 bases between. The DNA for the CDR3 is TGTGCCACCAGCAGAGATTACAGGGAGGAGACCCAGTACTTC. Amino acid sequence: CATSRDYREETQYF.

This clonotype was detected only a few times. The chain is built from TRBV6-2 or TRBV6-3 and TRBJ2-7; D is uncertain. Germline V gene sequence: CDR1 MNHEY, CDR2 SVGEGT. Trimming took 5 bases from V and 2 from J, leaving 13 bases between them. CDR3 length: 14 amino acids. CDR3 amino acids: CASSHLIGAYEQYF. DNA of the CDR3: TGTGCCAGCAGTCACCTCATTGGCGCCTACGAGCAGTACTTC.

This clonotype was counted a few times. The chain joins TRBV3-1 to TRBJ2-5; perhaps TRBD2 as D (6 bases). The CDR3 spans 16 residues. Trimming stripped 4 bases from V and 1 base from J, with 16 bases between. The V gene's germline CDR1 is LGHDT and CDR2 YNNKEL (reference sequence). The CDR3 DNA reads TGTGCCAGCAGCCCTCAGATGCTAGCGACCCAAGAGACCCAGTACTTC. Translation: CASSPQMLATQETQYF.

This clonotype was picked up a small number of times. This rearrangement joins TRBV4-1 to TRBJ2-7; the D gene is possibly TRBD1 (6 bases). V lost 9 bases and J lost 1, with 10 bases in between. This CDR3 is built from 12 residues. The germline V gene encodes CDR1 MGHRA and CDR2 YSYEKL. The CDR3 region has the DNA TGCGCCAGTGCAGGGGATTCCTACGAGCAGTACTTC. Its translation: CASAGDSYEQYF.

This clonotype came up once. V is TRBV9 and J is TRBJ1-3, with 7 bases identical to TRBD1. CDR3 length equals 14 residues. V dropped 5 bases and J dropped 2; count of bases not matched to a gene: 4. CDR1 and CDR2 from the germline V gene are SGDLS and YYNGEE. The CDR3 loop reads CASSGGGPGNTIYF. The CDR3 DNA reads TGTGCCAGCAGTGGAGGGGGCCCTGGAAACACCATATATTTT.

The chain couples TRBV4-1 to TRBJ1-4, with D maybe TRBD1 (6 bases). Germline CDR1 is MGHRA and CDR2 is YSYEKL. The CDR3 spans 16 residues. Trimming removed 1 base from V and 6 bases from J, with 15 bases in between. The CDR3 spells CASSQGYTPGDEKLFF. The DNA for the CDR3 is TGCGCCAGCAGCCAAGGGTACACTCCAGGGGATGAAAAACTGTTTTTT.